This T cell receptor beta chain was recorded in a study of long-term antiretroviral therapy in people with HIV (dated by TCRdb to the early 2020s). Turning to the overall study: The earliest samples were collected roughly a decade before the 2015 WHO recommendation for immediate ART, at a time when ART was usually postponed until CD4 counts fell. The cohort contributed fewer than 200 cryopreserved PBMC samples from about 30 adults with confirmed HIV infection, collected serially over a mean of approximately six years (range 1-12). This retrospective serial study examined whether starting ART and sustained HIV suppression were associated with changes in the composition and diversity of the TRB repertoire in peripheral blood. No cross-contamination during QIAcube processing was shown when test extractions of a monoclonal T-cell line were performed alongside over 25 polyclonal samples. Among the 30 or so participants with HIV, eleven were female.

Per the germline V gene (reference sequence), MNHEY is the CDR1 and SMNVEV is the CDR2. V gives up 3 bases and J gives up 3 bases, and the segment between their germline ends measures 14 bases. The CDR3 has 15 amino acids, counting the end cysteine and phenylalanine. The entry retains the CDR3 DNA only, 45 bases that are in frame from base 1. Sequencing of the TRB variable region was done with the immunoSEQ hsTCRB v3.0 assay at survey level resolution. A depth of roughly 35,000-55,000 T-cell genomes per sample was targeted for TRB sequencing. TRB libraries were pooled and sequenced on an Illumina MiSeq using a v3 150-cycle kit. Processing in the source paper ran as follows. Analysis of repertoires was carried out in R inside a reproducible Nextflow workflow spanning QC, data transformation and analysis. LymphoSeq2, an R package for AIRR-Seq data exploration, was used to implement custom analyses. After excluding a few samples that yielded fewer than 5000 total TRB sequences, 190 or so HIV repertoires remained for analysis. Among the 180 or so HIV repertoires that were kept, roughly 59 were collected before ART initiation and 120 to 140 were collected after ART initiation. Each repertoire was downsampled to 5000 TRB nucleotide sequences, and summary statistics were averaged across 100 downsampling iterations. The analysis kept only TRB sequences whose CDR3 regions were at least seven amino acids long. A Shannon entropy-derived clonality score and the Gini coefficient were used to measure diversity. In the repertoire networks, any two of the top 5000 CDR3 amino acid sequences were connected whenever the two sequences differed by an edit distance of one. GLIPH2 predicted antigen specificity groups and MHC restriction for TRB CDR3 amino acid sequences. To flag known CMV, EBV, HIV or tissue antigen associations, CDR3 amino acid sequences were matched against VDJdb and McPAS-TCR. Pre-ART, post-ART and control groups were compared with Wilcoxon signed-rank tests and Holm-Bonferroni correction. This immuneACCESS table, as held by TCRdb, lists in-frame sequences with V and J called but not all clones. Of the missing ones, under half trace to an unresolved V gene in checked studies; the others have no known cause. The D gene and trimming were derived from the DNA, and the V and J assignments and clone size from that table. Within this sample are some 35,000 clones, with 65% to 85% of them counted one time only. The ten most abundant clones make up approximately 3.4% of the sample.

Concerning this clone: The target of this receptor is not known. The input lacks base qualities; no much larger clone sits a single base away.

Inclusion was restricted to participants for whom at least one PBMC sample before ART initiation and at least two post-ART samples were available. All participants with HIV were treated in the United States of America. Cryopreserved samples of about 1-11 million PBMC were thawed and washed before DNA extraction. At the time of the earliest PBMC sample, participants with HIV were aged between about 20 and 60 years. Per participant, PBMC samples came from 1-4 timepoints prior to ART initiation and 2-8 timepoints following ART initiation, for a median of 7 samples. For every participant, serial HIV viral load, CD4+ T-cell count, ART history and demographic data were obtained. Using a Qiagen kit on a QIAcube, genomic DNA was extracted from unsorted PBMC, with samples processed in batches of 12. Study-level results and caveats: Inferences about post-ART repertoire changes were limited because no data were available on ART adherence, viral resistance or therapy changes. Starting ART was linked to a significant rise in TRB diversity, yet even with long-term ART the diversity remained significantly lower than in transplant donor controls. Compared with controls, HIV repertoires had narrower CDR3 length ranges, and the network structure pointed to an antigen-experienced repertoire that shifted only slightly toward naive after ART. The repertoire was dominated across all time points by expanded TRB clones identified before ART initiation, although this dominance was seen to fluctuate and to decrease in many PLHIV after ART. Unsorted PBMC were profiled instead of sorted CD4+ and CD8+ T cells because pre-ART samples had limited cell numbers. The samples span the years 2004 to 2017, and the ART regimens used at that time may not be as effective as current regimens. Since PBMC availability was limited, sequencing covered only the TCR beta chain, with no alpha chain pairing.

The sample consisted of unsorted PBMCs, taken 3 years after starting antiretroviral therapy. The rearranged segments are TRBV27 and TRBJ1-2; the D gene assignment is ambiguous. The origin of this receptor is a man between 45 and 60 years old with HIV. The CDR3 sequence is CASSFISNVDYGYTF. The DNA sequence reads TGTGCCAGCAGTTTCATTAGCAACGTAGACTATGGCTACACCTTC.